The text below deals with one T cell receptor (beta chain). This specimen belongs to a study of blood T cell repertoires in COVID-19. Study information: The samples span acute and convalescent COVID-19 from the United States, Italy and Spain. PBMCs, B-cell-depleted T cells, or T cells were the source of the cDNA or gDNA that made up the material.

Authors' processing steps: Nucleated cell number was recorded as an estimate derived from reference gene primer amplification. Clones were read by immunoSEQ multiplex PCR, and TCRdb kept only the in-frame ones, dropping some. For V, J and clone size, that table is used; D and trimming come from the DNA. The data contain 20,000 to 25,000 clones, 60% to 85% of them singletons. This CDR3 is built from 14 residues. Germline CDR1 reads SGHTA; CDR2 reads FQGTGA. Trimming took off 1 base at V and 2 bases at J, with 8 bases between the two ends. This chain joins TRBV7-3 and TRBJ2-5, with a weak D call TRBD1 (5 bases). The TCR was taken from a man aged 60-69 years with active COVID-19. Sequenced: peripheral blood. DNA of the CDR3: TGTGCCAGCAGCTTAAATCCAGGGCAAGAGACCCAGTACTTC. Amino acid sequence: CASSLNPGQETQYF.